One sample yielded the 22 T cell receptor beta chains listed below, sequenced in a study of cytomegalovirus exposure and HLA in healthy donors. Researchers ran the PCR with 60 Vbeta and 13 Jbeta primers. Generated by immunoSEQ multiplex PCR, the TCRdb table keeps only in-frame clones and is missing some. The profile shows 160,000 or so clones, approximately 80% of them singletons. Material for sequencing was PBMCs. These receptors all come from a woman under 40 in good health and CMV-seropositive.

V usage is TRBV5-6 and J usage is TRBJ1-3; possibly TRBD1 for D (5 bases). Trimming removed 3 bases from V and 2 bases from J, with 12 bases in between. The CDR3 is made up of 15 amino acids. Germline V gene lookup returns CDR1 SGHDT and CDR2 YYEEEE. The CDR3 loop reads CASSYQGRTGNTIYF. Here the CDR3 DNA reads TGTGCCAGCAGCTACCAGGGTAGAACTGGAAACACCATATATTTT.

The J gene is TRBJ2-1, the V gene TRBV7-9, with 9 nucleotides matching TRBD2. The CDR3 spans 18 residues. Per the germline V gene, CDR1 is SEHNR and CDR2 is FQNEAQ (reference sequence). V shed 5 bases and J 6 bases; nucleotides not matched to a gene: 17. In DNA, the CDR3 is TGTGCCAGCAGCACCAGGACTAGCGAGAGAACAATCGGCAATGAGCAGTTCTTC. This codes for CASSTRTSERTIGNEQFF.

The chain uses TRBV5-8 and TRBJ1-2; D possibly corresponds to TRBD1 (6 bases). Germline V gene data show CDR1 as SGHTS and CDR2 as YDEGEE. V was pared by 4 bases and J by 8 bases, with 15 bases between. The CDR3 is made up of 13 amino acids. The CDR3 here is CASSVEGDGGYTF. The CDR3 DNA is TGTGCCAGCAGCGTAGAGGGGGACGGGGGCTACACCTTC.

The chain uses TRBV10-3 and TRBJ2-1; 7 positions agree with TRBD1. Germline loops: CDR1 ENHRY, CDR2 SYGVKD. Losses at the gene ends were 10 bases for V and 8 bases for J; bases not matched to a gene: 8. The CDR3 contains 12 residues. CDR3 protein: CASTGQSDEQFF. CDR3 in DNA: TGTGCCAGCACGGGACAGTCCGATGAGCAGTTCTTC.

The V gene is TRBV28, the J gene TRBJ2-7, with D tentatively TRBD1 (5 bases). CDR1 and CDR2 from the germline V gene are MDHEN and SYDVKM. The CDR3 totals 15 residues. Trimming left V 6 bases short and J 3 bases short, with 18 bases between. The CDR3 reads CASRNARTGGYEQYF. In DNA, the CDR3 is TGTGCCAGCAGGAACGCACGCACAGGTGGCTACGAGCAGTACTTC.

This chain joins TRBV5-1 and TRBJ2-1; 7 positions agree with TRBD2. The trim removed 0 bases at V and 1 base at J, leaving 4 bases unmatched. This CDR3 contains 16 residues. The germline V gene has CDR1 SGHRS and CDR2 YFSETQ. CDR3 DNA sequence: TGCGCCAGCAGCTTGGCCGGCGGGGGATCCTACAATGAGCAGTTCTTC. Amino acids: CASSLAGGGSYNEQFF.

The J gene is TRBJ2-7, the V gene TRBV5-4; TRBD1 matches at 7 bases. The V and J ends lost 4 bases and 7 bases, in that order; junction bases with no gene match: 11. This CDR3 region has 14 residues. Germline V gives CDR1 SGHNT, CDR2 YYREEE (reference sequence). The CDR3 DNA reads TGTGCCAGCAGCCCGTCAGGGGGACGTTGGGAGCAGTACTTC. Its protein product is CASSPSGGRWEQYF.

This sequence joins TRBV7-2 and TRBJ1-1; D gene uncertain. V gave up 2 bases and J gave up 0 bases, with 10 bases separating them. The V gene's germline CDR1 is SGHTA and CDR2 FQGNSA. CDR3 length: 15 amino acids. CDR3 sequence (DNA): TGTGCCAGCAGCTTAATCCGGGGAGTGAACACTGAAGCTTTCTTT. Its protein product is CASSLIRGVNTEAFF. Together with reference TRBV7-2 and TRBJ1-1, the CDR3 gives the full variable domain: GAGVSQSPSNKVTEKGKDVELRCDPISGHTALYWYRQSLGQGLEFLIYFQGNSAPDKSGLPSDRFSAERTGGSVSTLTIQRTQQEDSAVYLCASSLIRGVNTEAFFGQGTRLTVV.

Of note for this clone: This same CDR3 is encoded by further DNA sequences in the sample. This chain uses TRBV7-3 with TRBJ1-2, with TRBD1 identical over 7 bases. Germline V CDR1 and CDR2: SGHTA, FQGTGA. The CDR3 is 13 residues long. V dropped 5 bases and J dropped 4; count of bases not matched to a gene: 4. CDR3 nucleotides: TGTGCCAGCAGCCCGGGACAGCTCTATGGCTACACCTTC. It encodes CASSPGQLYGYTF.

The chain employs TRBV2 and TRBJ1-5; D remains ambiguous. V was clipped by 3 bases and J by 7 bases, with 16 bases between them. Germline lookup yields CDR1 SNHLY and CDR2 FYNNEI. The CDR3 sequence is 15 residues long. The CDR3 loop reads CASSDVAAGSQPQHF. CDR3 in DNA: TGTGCCAGCAGTGATGTGGCAGCAGGAAGCCAGCCCCAGCATTTT.

This rearrangement joins TRBV4-2 to TRBJ1-2; no firm D call. Germline V gene sequence: CDR1 LGHNA, CDR2 YNFKEQ. This CDR3 has 13 amino acids. The V and J ends lost 4 bases and 4 bases respectively, with 10 bases between them. The CDR3 region has the DNA TGTGCCAGCAGCCCGTACCACACCTATGGCTACACCTTC. It codes for CASSPYHTYGYTF.

This chain joins TRBV2 and TRBJ2-3, with TRBD2 identical over 8 bases. Germline CDR1 reads SNHLY; CDR2 reads FYNNEI. This CDR3 contains 13 residues. V shed 7 bases and J 4 bases; nucleotides not matched to a gene: 4. The CDR3 region is CASNGGASDTQYF. The CDR3 coding sequence is TGTGCCAGCAACGGGGGGGCCTCAGATACGCAGTATTTT.

CDR3 region: CASSQIGQGRSYEQYF. Here the CDR3 DNA reads TGTGCCAGCAGCCAGATAGGACAGGGGAGATCGTACGAGCAGTACTTC. The chain recombines TRBV4-2 with TRBJ2-7, with 9 nucleotides matching TRBD1. CDR1 and CDR2 from the germline V gene are LGHNA and YNFKEQ. Trimming removed 3 bases from V and 4 bases from J; junction bases left unmatched: 10. CDR3 length equals 16 residues.

V and J are TRBV11-1 and TRBJ2-5; TRBD2 agrees at 7 bases. V trimming: 3 bases; J trimming: 1 base; junction bases outside the gene matches: 5. This CDR3 is built from 15 residues. Germline values: CDR1 SGHAT, CDR2 FQDESV (reference sequence). The CDR3 DNA reads as TGTGCCAGCAGCTTGGGGAGGGACTTCCAAGAGACCCAGTACTTC. This encodes CASSLGRDFQETQYF.

The V and J genes are TRBV10-3 and TRBJ2-1, with TRBD2 identical over 7 bases. Trimming at V came to 0 bases and at J to 0 bases, leaving 2 bases not matched to a gene. Germline values: CDR1 ENHRY, CDR2 SYGVKD. This CDR3 region has 16 residues. DNA of the CDR3: TGTGCCATCAGTGAGTCGGGAGGGATCTCCTACAATGAGCAGTTCTTC. Encoded protein: CAISESGGISYNEQFF.

This sequence joins TRBV19 and TRBJ2-1; D is uncertain. The V gene's germline CDR1 is LNHDA and CDR2 SQIVND (reference sequence). CDR3 size: 13 residues. Trimming stripped 4 bases from V and 0 bases from J, with 4 bases between. CDR3 sequence: CASSTSSYNEQFF. DNA for the CDR3: TGTGCCAGTAGTACGAGCTCCTACAATGAGCAGTTCTTC. The variable domain in full, with the rest retrieved from reference TRBV19 and TRBJ2-1, is DGGITQSPKYLFRKEGQNVTLSCEQNLNHDAMYWYRQDPGQGLRLIYYSQIVNDFQKGDIAEGYSVSREKKESFPLTVTSAQKNPTAFYLCASSTSSYNEQFFGPGTRLTVL.

This clone appeared once. The chain recombines TRBV6-1 with TRBJ1-5; 7 positions agree with TRBD1. Looked up from germline, CDR1 is MNHNS and CDR2 is SASEGT. V gave up 7 bases and J gave up 5 bases; unmatched junction bases: 5. The CDR3 length is 13 residues. The CDR3 loop is CASNGQDYQPQHF. The CDR3 bases are TGTGCCAGCAACGGACAGGATTATCAGCCCCAGCATTTT.

The V call is TRBV28, the J call TRBJ2-5; tentatively, D is TRBD1 (6 bases). CDR3 size: 14 residues. V was shortened by 8 bases and J by 6 bases, with 19 bases between the two germline ends. In germline, CDR1 is MDHEN, CDR2 SYDVKM. DNA of the CDR3: TGTGCCAGCGGGGGCCCCGGACAGAGAAAGACCCAGTACTTC. Protein product: CASGGPGQRKTQYF.

The J gene is TRBJ2-3, the V gene TRBV6-5, with D perhaps TRBD2 (6 bases). Germline CDR1 and CDR2: MNHEY and SVGAGI. The CDR3 has 15 residues. V was trimmed by 4 bases and J by 3 bases, leaving 14 bases between them. CDR3: CASSLRRGSTDTQYF. CDR3 DNA: TGTGCCAGCAGTTTAAGGCGGGGTAGTACAGATACGCAGTATTTT.

The chain recombines TRBV5-4 with TRBJ2-5, with TRBD1 as a possible D gene (6 bases). V dropped 4 bases and J dropped 0 bases, with 16 bases sitting between them. CDR3 length: 16 amino acids. Per the germline V gene, CDR1 is SGHNT and CDR2 is YYREEE (reference sequence). The CDR3 here is CASSPGQTLYQETQYF. The CDR3 nucleotides read TGTGCCAGCAGCCCGGGACAAACCCTCTACCAAGAGACCCAGTACTTC.

The chain carries TRBV9 and TRBJ2-1; 7 nucleotides agree with TRBD1. Germline CDR1 reads SGDLS; CDR2 reads YYNGEE. The CDR3 totals 15 residues. J lost 6 bases, V lost 2 bases, and 8 bases had no gene match. CDR3 bases: TGTGCCAGCAGCGTCACTTCGACAGGGCCCAATGAGCAGTTCTTC. Translation gives CASSVTSTGPNEQFF. Full variable domain (rest looked up from reference TRBV9 and TRBJ2-1): DSGVTQTPKHLITATGQRVTLRCSPRSGDLSVYWYQQSLDQGLQFLIQYYNGEERAKGNILERFSAQQFPDLHSELNLSSLELGDSALYFCASSVTSTGPNEQFFGPGTRLTVL.

The chain joins TRBV19 to TRBJ1-1; D is perhaps TRBD1 (6 bases). The CDR3 has 17 residues. Germline assignment: CDR1 LNHDA and CDR2 SQIVND (reference sequence). V was trimmed by 4 bases and J by 1 base, leaving 19 bases between them. The CDR3 DNA reads as TGTGCCAGTAGTACCACCGGAGGACAGTGGGGGAACACTGAAGCTTTCTTT. As protein: CASSTTGGQWGNTEAFF.